These 31 T cell receptor beta chains originate from one sample sequenced in a study of cytomegalovirus exposure and HLA in healthy donors. Both 60 Vbeta primers and 13 Jbeta primers went into the PCR. TCRdb's copy holds only in-frame clones and misses some; the assay was immunoSEQ multiplex PCR. The data show about 100,000 clones, with more than 65% seen just once and about 16% held by the top ten. Sequencing input: PBMCs. These receptors all come from a woman aged 18 to 35 in good health and CMV-seropositive.

This clone was seen only a few times. The germline gene is not matched at one end of the junction; a read error may be the cause. The chain carries TRBV10-3 and TRBJ1-5; maybe TRBD1 (6 bases). Germline V gene sequence: CDR1 ENHRY, CDR2 SYGVKD. The CDR3 is 15 residues long. CDR3 in amino acids: CASSLDRNSNQPQHF. The DNA of the CDR3 is TGTGCCAGCAGTCTCGACAGGAATAGCAATCAGCCCCAGCATTTT.

The rearrangement links TRBV9 to TRBJ1-2; D gene ambiguous. In germline, CDR1 is SGDLS, CDR2 YYNGEE. This CDR3 spans 13 amino acids. With 0 bases removed from V and 8 bases from J, the gap between germline ends came to 11 bases. The CDR3 reads CASSVDRVGGYTF. DNA for the CDR3: TGTGCCAGCAGCGTAGACCGGGTCGGGGGCTACACCTTC.

The V gene is TRBV27, the J gene TRBJ1-4; D gene uncertain. Germline CDR1 and CDR2: MNHEY and SMNVEV (reference sequence). The V end was cut by 0 bases, the J end by 5 bases, with 4 bases between. The CDR3 totals 13 residues. CDR3 nucleotide sequence: TGTGCCAGCAGTTTATCCCAGAATGAAAAACTGTTTTTT. Its protein product is CASSLSQNEKLFF.

The sample holds a few counts of this clone. The CDR3 DNA follows: TGTGCCAGCAGCTTTCACAGACAAGAGACCCAGTACTTC. It encodes CASSFHRQETQYF. The chain uses TRBV7-2 and TRBJ2-5, with no clear D. V lost 3 bases and J lost 2, with 7 bases in between. The CDR3 runs to 13 residues. Germline V gene sequence: CDR1 SGHTA, CDR2 FQGNSA.

The chain combines TRBV9 with TRBJ2-7; D may be TRBD1 (6 bases). The germline CDR1 and CDR2 sequences are SGDLS and YYNGEE. CDR3 size: 14 residues. V dropped 2 bases and J dropped 5 bases, with 14 bases sitting between them. CDR3 nucleotide sequence: TGTGCCAGCAGCGTCGGGACATTTGTGGACGAGCAGTACTTC. This encodes CASSVGTFVDEQYF.

This chain links TRBV5-4 with TRBJ2-3; 7 bases fit TRBD2. The CDR3 loop spans 17 amino acids. Germline V gene sequence: CDR1 SGHNT, CDR2 YYREEE (reference sequence). V lost 4 bases and J lost 6; bases outside the gene matches: 17. CDR3 coding DNA: TGTGCCAGCAGCGGGGGGAGTGGCGGGGGACTCGCCGATACGCAGTATTTT. It is translated as CASSGGSGGGLADTQYF.

This clone was seen a few times. V usage is TRBV7-2 and J usage is TRBJ2-7; 7 nucleotides agree with TRBD1. CDR3 length equals 15 residues. V lost 2 bases and J lost 2; bases outside the gene matches: 6. Germline CDR1 reads SGHTA; CDR2 reads FQGNSA. The CDR3 nucleotides are TGTGCCAGCAGCTTATCTCCACAGGGGACCTACGAGCAGTACTTC. It encodes CASSLSPQGTYEQYF. Using reference TRBV7-2 and TRBJ2-7 for the parts outside the CDR3, the full variable domain is GAGVSQSPSNKVTEKGKDVELRCDPISGHTALYWYRQSLGQGLEFLIYFQGNSAPDKSGLPSDRFSAERTGGSVSTLTIQRTQQEDSAVYLCASSLSPQGTYEQYFGPGTRLTVT.

This clone has a handful of counts. This sequence joins TRBV6-4 and TRBJ2-3; 7 bases match TRBD2. The ends lost 2 bases at V and 5 bases at J; junction bases unmatched: 7. From germline, CDR1 is MRHNA and CDR2 SNTAGT. The CDR3 sequence is 15 residues long. In DNA form, the CDR3 reads TGTGCCAGCAGTGACAGGAGCGGGGCAGGAGATACGCAGTATTTT. It codes for CASSDRSGAGDTQYF.

For this clone: Other DNA sequences in this specimen translate into the identical CDR3. This chain links TRBV5-4 with TRBJ2-5, with 7 positions matching TRBD1. V was clipped by 4 bases and J by 5 bases; unmatched bases: 5. This CDR3 is built from 13 residues. CDR1 and CDR2 (germline): SGHNT, YYREEE (reference sequence). CDR3 in amino acids: CASSPTGLETQYF. CDR3 coding DNA: TGTGCCAGCAGCCCGACAGGGCTGGAGACCCAGTACTTC.

This chain links TRBV7-3 with TRBJ1-5, with a tentative D call TRBD1 (5 bases). Trimming took off 2 bases at V and 4 bases at J, with 6 bases between the two ends. Germline V gives CDR1 SGHTA, CDR2 FQGTGA. This CDR3 is built from 13 residues. The CDR3 DNA reads TGTGCCAGCAGCTTAGACAGAAATCAGCCCCAGCATTTT. Protein: CASSLDRNQPQHF.

This chain joins TRBV15 and TRBJ2-2, with a tentative D call TRBD1 (5 bases). Germline CDR1 is LNHNV and CDR2 is YYDKDF (reference sequence). This CDR3 comprises 18 residues. Trimming took 0 bases from V and 4 from J, leaving 18 bases between them. CDR3 sequence (DNA): TGTGCCACCAGCAGAGATGGGGTGCAGGGAAGAGGCACCGGGGAGCTGTTTTTT. The encoded protein is CATSRDGVQGRGTGELFF.

The CDR3 region is CSVTDRGLEQYF. In DNA, the CDR3 is TGCAGCGTTACTGACAGGGGGCTCGAGCAGTACTTC. The V gene is TRBV29-1, the J gene TRBJ2-5; 10 bases agree with TRBD1. Gene TRBJ2-7 matches the end of the DNA better, so the J call may be wrong. Germline V lookup: CDR1 SQVTM, CDR2 ANQGSEA. The CDR3 covers 12 residues.

The DNA of the CDR3 is TGTGCCAGCAGCTTGCGTATCGGGCAGGGTACCACCGGGGAGCTGTTTTTT. Protein sequence: CASSLRIGQGTTGELFF. The chain carries TRBV5-4 and TRBJ2-2; TRBD1 is a possible D gene (5 bases). CDR1 is SGHNT, CDR2 YYREEE, per germline (reference sequence). V was clipped by 1 base and J by 4 bases, with 17 bases between them. The CDR3 extends over 17 amino acids.

The chain links TRBV27 to TRBJ2-1; 8 bases are shared with TRBD2. The CDR3 contains 16 residues. V lost 6 bases, J lost 0 bases, and 7 bases stayed unmatched. Germline CDR1 MNHEY, CDR2 SMNVEV (reference sequence). CDR3 sequence: CASSRGGPSSYNEQFF. The CDR3 DNA sequence: TGTGCCAGCAGCCGGGGGGGCCCGAGCTCCTACAATGAGCAGTTCTTC.

V and J are TRBV6-5 and TRBJ2-1; maybe TRBD2 (6 bases). The CDR3 has 13 amino acids. The V end lost 2 bases, the J end lost 8 bases, and 10 bases lay between the germline ends. Germline V lookup: CDR1 MNHEY, CDR2 SVGAGI. CDR3 DNA: TGTGCCAGCAGTTACCTTAGCGGCCATGAGCAGTTCTTC. Its translation is CASSYLSGHEQFF.

The rearrangement uses TRBV2 and TRBJ2-3, with a weak D call TRBD2 (5 bases). CDR1 and CDR2 (germline): SNHLY, FYNNEI. The CDR3 has 14 amino acids. V dropped 7 bases and J dropped 2 bases, with 13 bases sitting between them. CDR3 region: CASKDWEYTDTQYF. The CDR3 DNA is TGTGCCAGCAAGGACTGGGAGTACACAGATACGCAGTATTTT.

The chain carries TRBV19 and TRBJ2-7, with D possibly being TRBD1 (5 bases). The germline V gene has CDR1 LNHDA and CDR2 SQIVND (reference sequence). V shed 3 bases and J shed 0 bases, with 9 bases lying between them. This CDR3 region has 14 residues. The CDR3, as DNA: TGTGCCAGTAGTATGACAGATATCTCCTACGAGCAGTACTTC. Protein sequence: CASSMTDISYEQYF.

The rearrangement joins TRBV11-3 to TRBJ2-3; TRBD2 aligns across 8 bases. This CDR3 has 17 amino acids. V lost 5 bases and J lost 1; bases outside the gene matches: 11. CDR1 is SGHNT, CDR2 YENEEA, per germline. CDR3 sequence: CASSTGTSNRGTDTQYF. The CDR3 DNA is TGTGCCAGCAGCACCGGGACTAGTAACCGGGGCACAGATACGCAGTATTTT.

The chain is built from TRBV6-5 and TRBJ2-7; 11 bases agree with TRBD2. Trimming took 5 bases from V and 3 from J; bases not matched to a gene: 6. From germline, CDR1 is MNHEY and CDR2 SVGAGI. This CDR3 contains 15 residues. The CDR3 bases are TGTGCCAGCAGTCTTAGCGGGGGGGCCATCTACGAGCAGTACTTC. Amino acid sequence: CASSLSGGAIYEQYF.

This clone occurred once. The CDR3 here is CASSYSFPGKLFF. The CDR3, as DNA: TGTGCCAGCAGTTACTCATTTCCCGGAAAACTGTTTTTT. The chain uses TRBV6-5 and TRBJ1-4; D gene unclear. Germline-derived CDR1 and CDR2 are MNHEY and SVGAGI. The CDR3 runs 13 residues. Trimming stripped 0 bases from V and 10 bases from J, with 9 bases between.

J is TRBJ2-5 and V is TRBV6-5; D perhaps matches TRBD1 (6 bases). The closer fit of TRBJ2-7 to the DNA end suggests the J call may be wrong. This CDR3 region has 13 residues. Germline lookup yields CDR1 MNHEY and CDR2 SVGAGI. The CDR3 region has the DNA TGTGCCAGCAGGCTAGGGGGTTTCTACGAGCAGTACTTC. Its protein is CASRLGGFYEQYF.

J is TRBJ1-2 and V is TRBV7-9; 7 bases line up with TRBD1. The CDR3 loop spans 14 amino acids. CDR1 is SEHNR, CDR2 FQNEAQ, per germline (reference sequence). V was pared by 6 bases and J by 8 bases, with 12 bases of the junction left unmatched. Written as DNA, the CDR3 is TGTGCCAGCAGTTACGACAGGGCCGGCGGGGGCTACACCTTC. This sequence encodes CASSYDRAGGGYTF.

The CDR3 region is CASSHRRGMNTEAFF. The CDR3, as DNA: TGTGCCAGCAGCCACCGGCGGGGAATGAACACTGAAGCTTTCTTT. The chain links TRBV4-2 to TRBJ1-1, with D unresolved. The CDR3 totals 15 residues. The germline gives CDR1 LGHNA, CDR2 YNFKEQ. Trimming removed 3 bases at V and 0 bases at J, with 11 bases between.

The chain couples TRBV7-5 to TRBJ1-4; the table names TRBD1, a call not compared with the DNA. TRBV7-5 is tagged as a pseudogene. The length of the CDR3 is 17 residues. The CDR3 spells CARSTGDRPPTNEKLFF. CDR3 bases: TGTGCCAGAAGCACCGGGGACAGGCCGCCAACTAATGAAAAACTGTTTTTT.

V usage is TRBV4-3 and J usage is TRBJ2-5; 14 bases map to TRBD2. The CDR3 length is 17 residues. Germline V gives CDR1 LGHNA, CDR2 YSLEER. V lost 0 bases, J lost 6 bases, and 6 bases stayed unmatched. The CDR3: CASSQDPGLAGGQTQYF. The CDR3 DNA is TGCGCCAGCAGCCAAGACCCCGGACTAGCGGGAGGTCAGACCCAGTACTTC.

The chain couples TRBV29-1 to TRBJ1-2; no clear D gene. Germline CDR1 reads SQVTM; CDR2 reads ANQGSEA. CDR3 size: 13 residues. V shed 7 bases and J shed 6 bases, with 18 bases lying between them. CDR3 sequence reads: CSAQRESRDGYTF. CDR3 coding DNA: TGCAGCGCCCAAAGGGAATCGAGGGATGGCTACACCTTC.

The chain employs TRBV7-2 and TRBJ2-1, with TRBD2 identical over 15 bases. The CDR3 consists of 16 residues. V dropped 5 bases and J dropped 8; count of bases not matched to a gene: 7. Germline lookup yields CDR1 SGHTA and CDR2 FQGNSA. The CDR3 is CASSKGLAGGNDEQFF. The CDR3 DNA reads as TGTGCCAGCAGCAAGGGACTAGCGGGAGGAAACGATGAGCAGTTCTTC.

A few counts support this clone. The rearrangement joins TRBV4-2 to TRBJ2-2, with unresolved D. The CDR3 contains 13 residues. In germline, CDR1 is LGHNA, CDR2 YNFKEQ. Between the trimmed V and J ends, which lost 4 bases and 6 bases, there was a span of 9 bases. In DNA, the CDR3 is TGTGCCAGCAGCCTTACAGACGCCGGGGAGCTGTTTTTT. Its translation: CASSLTDAGELFF.

This clone was counted only a few times. The chain has TRBV19 and TRBJ2-1; TRBD2 matches 8 bases. This CDR3 has 16 amino acids. The trim removed 5 bases at V and 2 bases at J, leaving 8 bases unmatched. The germline V gene has CDR1 LNHDA and CDR2 SQIVND (reference sequence). The CDR3 spells CASSLDAGGTYNEQFF. In nucleotides, the CDR3 is TGTGCCAGTAGTCTCGACGCGGGGGGCACCTACAATGAGCAGTTCTTC.

This chain connects TRBV9 to TRBJ2-2; TRBD2 matches at 9 bases. V dropped 0 bases and J dropped 4; count of bases not matched to a gene: 1. The CDR3 covers 15 residues. Germline CDR1 reads SGDLS; CDR2 reads YYNGEE. Here the CDR3 DNA reads TGTGCCAGCAGCGTAGGACTAGCGGTCACCGGGGAGCTGTTTTTT. Amino acids: CASSVGLAVTGELFF.

The DNA of the CDR3 is TGTGCCAGCAGTACCGGGACAGGTGGCTACGAGCAGTACTTC. This codes for CASSTGTGGYEQYF. The chain recombines TRBV27 with TRBJ2-7; TRBD1 aligns across 8 bases. CDR3 size: 14 residues. Germline V gives CDR1 MNHEY, CDR2 SMNVEV (reference sequence). V was clipped by 5 bases and J by 3 bases; unmatched bases: 6.